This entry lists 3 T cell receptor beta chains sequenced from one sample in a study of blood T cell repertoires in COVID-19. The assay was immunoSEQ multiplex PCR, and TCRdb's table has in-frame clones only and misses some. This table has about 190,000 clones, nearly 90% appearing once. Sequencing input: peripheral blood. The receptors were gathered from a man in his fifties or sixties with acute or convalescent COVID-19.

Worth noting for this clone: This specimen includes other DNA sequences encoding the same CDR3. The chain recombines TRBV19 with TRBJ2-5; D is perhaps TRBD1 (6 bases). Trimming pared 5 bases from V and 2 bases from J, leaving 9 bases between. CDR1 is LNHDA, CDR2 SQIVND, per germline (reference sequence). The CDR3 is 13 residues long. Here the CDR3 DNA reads TGTGCCAGTAGTGGGCAGGGGCAAGAGACCCAGTACTTC. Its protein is CASSGQGQETQYF.

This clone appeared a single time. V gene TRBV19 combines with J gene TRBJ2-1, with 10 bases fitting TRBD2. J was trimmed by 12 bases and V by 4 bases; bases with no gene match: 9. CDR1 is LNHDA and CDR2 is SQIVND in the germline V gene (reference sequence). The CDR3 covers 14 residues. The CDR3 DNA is TGTGCCAGTAGTAGTTTACTAGCGGGGCAGGGGCAGTTCTTC. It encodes CASSSLLAGQGQFF.

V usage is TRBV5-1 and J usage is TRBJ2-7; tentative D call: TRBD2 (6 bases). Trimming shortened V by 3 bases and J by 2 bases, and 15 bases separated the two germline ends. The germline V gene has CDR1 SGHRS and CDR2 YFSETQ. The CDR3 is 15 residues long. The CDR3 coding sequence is TGCGCCAGCAGCTCCGGGACCCCGGGGGCCTACGAGCAGTACTTC. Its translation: CASSSGTPGAYEQYF.